Here is one T cell receptor (beta chain) with its context. Its target is unknown. The CDR3 contains 13 residues. From germline, CDR1 is DFQATT and CDR2 SNEGSKA (reference sequence). Trimming pared 1 base from V and 8 bases from J, leaving 14 bases between. This specimen belongs to a study of T-cell memory formation after mild COVID-19. Findings and caveats of the study: Day 15 to 85 contractors were CD4/CD8 balanced; later expanders leaned CD4+. Pre-infection memory harbored some responding clones, suggesting cross-reactive memory joined. Contracting CD4+ clones sat mainly in CM and EM; CD8+ in EMRA. Specificity for SARS-CoV-2 was not confirmed among the second-wave clones peaking on day 37.

Via MiXCR, TCRdb re-called the 5' RACE reads, giving one row per CDR3 protein. The sample records a few hundred thousand distinct CDR3 sequences, about 20% being singletons. The sequenced sample consisted of PBMCs or a T cell subset sorted from them (not recorded which). The clonotype originates from an adult woman who had mild COVID-19 (a few samples of this study predate the infection). Cell type and time point are not known. The gene calls are TRBV20-1 and TRBJ1-2, with a tentative D call TRBD1 (6 bases). CDR3 residues: CSARVQGLRGYTF. The CDR3, as DNA: TGCAGTGCTAGAGTGCAGGGGCTACGAGGCTACACCTTC.